Listed below are T cell receptor beta chains from one sample, sequenced in a study of Graves' ophthalmopathy and Graves' hyperthyroidism. Using its own MiXCR run on the multiplex PCR reads, TCRdb lists one record per CDR3 protein. The table has hundreds of thousands of distinct CDR3 sequences, about 24% seen once. The specimen sequenced was peripheral blood. All receptors come from a woman younger than 35 with stable Graves' hyperthyroidism. Some clones in this sample may be carry-over from other donors' samples. The CDR3 runs from the conserved cysteine through the conserved F or W. The order of the fields is V gene, CDR3 length, CDR3 protein.

V gene: TRBV19
CDR3 length: 17
CDR3 protein: CASSTRARFYSNQPQHF

V gene: TRBV27
CDR3 length: 13
CDR3 protein: CAVALAGSYEQYF

V gene: TRBV6-4
CDR3 length: 14
CDR3 protein: CASSGTGDTGELFF

V gene: TRBV6-1
CDR3 length: 14
CDR3 protein: CASSGTGVSQPQHF

V gene: TRBV6-1
CDR3 length: 18
CDR3 protein: CASSEALAGGSSGYIQYF

V gene: TRBV6-1
CDR3 length: 15
CDR3 protein: CASSEVAGGYYEQYF

V gene: TRBV27
CDR3 length: 15
CDR3 protein: CASSLSKGARTEAFF

V gene: TRBV6-5
CDR3 length: 14
CDR3 protein: CASSYNGQGLEQYF

V gene: TRBV11-2
CDR3 length: 14
CDR3 protein: CASSLETGFGEQYF

V gene: TRBV12-3/TRBV12-4
CDR3 length: 15
CDR3 protein: CASNPGQGISYEQYF

V gene: TRBV6-1
CDR3 length: 13
CDR3 protein: CASARPGYTEAFF

V gene: TRBV2
CDR3 length: 15
CDR3 protein: CASRAGTSVSYEQYF

V gene: TRBV20-1
CDR3 length: 12
CDR3 protein: CSARVPTDTQYF

V gene: TRBV11-2
CDR3 length: 15
CDR3 protein: CASSLGSSPNTEAFF

V gene: TRBV6-2/TRBV6-3
CDR3 length: 12
CDR3 protein: CAASNRPYGYTF

V gene: TRBV19
CDR3 length: 16
CDR3 protein: CASSDWGGRGNQPQHF

V gene: TRBV29-1
CDR3 length: 13
CDR3 protein: CSVEGNSNYGYTF

V gene: TRBV28
CDR3 length: 14
CDR3 protein: CASSPLHGLGEQYF

V gene: TRBV20-1
CDR3 length: 13
CDR3 protein: CSARVEGLIQAFF

V gene: TRBV2
CDR3 length: 13
CDR3 protein: CASTGQVGEPLHF

V gene: TRBV28
CDR3 length: 16
CDR3 protein: CASWGKMGQGSAEAFF

V gene: TRBV28
CDR3 length: 19
CDR3 protein: CASGPTVAGYGPEGETQYF

V gene: TRBV28
CDR3 length: 16
CDR3 protein: CASSLSAGAHRYEQYF

V gene: TRBV3-1
CDR3 length: 17
CDR3 protein: CASSRRSQGLRANVLTF

V gene: TRBV28
CDR3 length: 15
CDR3 protein: CASSPRQPYNSPLHF

V gene: TRBV12-3/TRBV12-4
CDR3 length: 14
CDR3 protein: CASRQGAGNSPLHF

V gene: TRBV20-1
CDR3 length: 15
CDR3 protein: CSARVPGGSGYEQYF

V gene: TRBV28
CDR3 length: 15
CDR3 protein: CASSSGTPGLYGYTF

V gene: TRBV6-5
CDR3 length: 17
CDR3 protein: CASSYPGTSETLETQYF

V gene: TRBV27
CDR3 length: 17
CDR3 protein: CASSQVYTGKSNTEAFF

V gene: TRBV27
CDR3 length: 14
CDR3 protein: CASSQLWGDYEQYF

V gene: TRBV29-1
CDR3 length: 13
CDR3 protein: CSAARGWDYEQYF

V gene: TRBV11-2
CDR3 length: 15
CDR3 protein: CASSLVAGAKNIQYF

V gene: TRBV20-1
CDR3 length: 13
CDR3 protein: CNARGPETYEQYF

V gene: TRBV28
CDR3 length: 14
CDR3 protein: CASSSMPFGGEQYF

V gene: TRBV20-1
CDR3 length: 13
CDR3 protein: CSARTGGHTEAFF

V gene: TRBV19
CDR3 length: 14
CDR3 protein: CASSIFSTGDEQYF